The clone carrying this T cell receptor (beta chain) was seen only a few times. Sample time point: persistent/refractory GD, antithyroid drugs over 5 years with positive TRAb. PBMC RNA served as the TCR library source. Trimming cost V 4 bases and J 6 bases; bases outside gene matches: 3. CDR3 size: 15 residues. Through Arm-PCR of CDR3 regions and iRepertoire HTBI primers, TCR beta libraries were built. TCRdb reprocessed the multiplex PCR reads with MiXCR, giving one entry per CDR3 protein. Here the sample spans under 450,000 distinct CDR3 sequences, around 23% being singletons. This entry is derived from a study of regulatory T cells in long-lasting Graves disease.

The receptor was derived from a woman aged 40 to 50 with Graves disease. This chain links TRBV12-3 or TRBV12-4 with TRBJ2-1, with TRBD2 matching over 13 bases. The sequences come from peripheral blood mononuclear cells (PBMCs), collected when the disease was refractory, from a patient treated with antithyroid drugs. DNA for the CDR3: TGTGCCAGCAGTTCCACTAGCGGGAGGGTCAATGAGCAGTTCTTC. Protein product: CASSSTSGRVNEQFF.